These T cell receptor beta chains were read from a single sample in a study of T cell responses to AZD1222 COVID-19 vaccine. Method: immunoSEQ multiplex PCR; TCRdb's copy keeps in-frame clones and lacks some. The sample lists approximately 100,000 clones, about 89% occurring once. The source material was peripheral blood, sampled on day 0 of AZD1222 vaccination. The receptors originated from an adult in good health. CDR3s include the opening cysteine and the closing phenylalanine or tryptophan. A D gene is named only where the DNA matches it firmly. Not all rows give a size; the values are once, few, many and, for expanded clones, a class.

>TRBV5-6|-|TRBJ1-1|-
TGTGCCAGCAGCTTTTTCCGAAACACTGAAGCTTTCTTT
CASSFFRNTEAFF
>TRBV7-6|-|TRBJ2-3|-
TGTGCCAGCAGCCCCGGGGGTACAGATACGCAGTATTTT
CASSPGGTDTQYF
>TRBV3-1/TRBV3-2|-|TRBJ1-2|-
TGTGCCAGCAGCCCCCTCGGAGGGGACGCAATATATGGCTACACCTTC
CASSPLGGDAIYGYTF
>TRBV30|-|TRBJ1-6|-
TGTGCCTGGAGCGGAGGGGGGACGGATTATAATTCACCCCTCCACTTT
CAWSGGGTDYNSPLHF
>TRBV28|-|TRBJ1-2|-
TGTGCCAGCAGTTTAGCTTGGCGTTATGGCTACACCTTC
CASSLAWRYGYTF
>TRBV9|-|TRBJ1-1|-
TGTGCCAGCAGCGTAGATGGCAGGGTGAACACTGAAGCTTTCTTT
CASSVDGRVNTEAFF
>TRBV29-1|-|TRBJ1-3|-
TGCAGCGTTGAAGGAGGTGGACCTAACTCTGGAAACACCATATATTTT
CSVEGGGPNSGNTIYF
>TRBV5-1|-|TRBJ1-6|-
TGCGCCAGCGGAGTAGATATCAATTCACCCCTCCACTTT
CASGVDINSPLHF
>TRBV10-3|-|TRBJ2-1|-
TGTGCCATCAGTGAGCGGGGGGCCGGCGATGAGCAGTTCTTC
CAISERGAGDEQFF
>TRBV7-2|TRBD2|TRBJ2-7|-
TGTGCCAGCAGCTTAGAGCTAGCGGGGGCGCTTTCCTCCTACGAGCAGTACTTC
CASSLELAGALSSYEQYF
>TRBV28|-|TRBJ1-5|once
TGTGCCAGCAGACCCGACACGTTCCTTAGCAATCAGCCCCAGCATTTT
CASRPDTFLSNQPQHF
>TRBV27|-|TRBJ2-1|-
TGTGCCAGCAGTCCACGTAGGGGGGCTAAGGATGAGCAGTTCTTC
CASSPRRGAKDEQFF
>TRBV12-5|TRBD1|TRBJ1-1|-
TGTGCTAGTGGTTTGGTTCAAAGGACAGGGTTCGAGAGGAACACTGAAGCTTTCTTT
CASGLVQRTGFERNTEAFF
>TRBV9|-|TRBJ2-2|-
TGTGCCAGCAGCGTCGGGGGCGGGGAGCTGTTTTTT
CASSVGGGELFF
>TRBV27|-|TRBJ2-1|-
TGTGCCAGCAGCCCGGTGGGTGCGACTAGGAATGAGCAGTTCTTC
CASSPVGATRNEQFF
>TRBV3-1/TRBV3-2|-|TRBJ2-7|-
TGTGCCAGCAGCCAGGGGTTAGGCTCCTACGAGCAGTACTTC
CASSQGLGSYEQYF
>TRBV19|-|TRBJ1-5|-
TGTGCCAGTAGTGGCCTGTATAGCAATCAGCCCCAGCATTTT
CASSGLYSNQPQHF
>TRBV6-4|-|TRBJ1-3|-
TGTGCCAGCAGTGAGGTATATCCGCCGCGCTCTGGAAACACCATATATTTT
CASSEVYPPRSGNTIYF
>TRBV25-1|-|TRBJ1-6|-
TGTGCCAGCAGTGAATTCGGGGGGGCAAATTCACCCCTCCACTTT
CASSEFGGANSPLHF
>TRBV2|-|TRBJ1-3|-
TGTGCCAGCAGTCCAGGCCACTCTGGAAACACCATATATTTT
CASSPGHSGNTIYF
>TRBV7-9|-|TRBJ1-5|once
TGTGCCAGCAGCTCCGTAGGAGGGAGGAATAATCAGCCCCAGCATTTT
CASSSVGGRNNQPQHF
>TRBV5-1|TRBD1|TRBJ1-1|-
TGCGCCAGCAGGCCCAGGGGGCTCGGAAACACTGAAGCTTTCTTT
CASRPRGLGNTEAFF
>TRBV6-5|TRBD2|TRBJ2-1|-
TGTGCCAGCACCCTTACGGGAACTAGCGGGGTAGAGCAGTTCTTC
CASTLTGTSGVEQFF
>TRBV28|-|TRBJ2-5|-
TGTGCCAGCAGTTTATCGGCGACCCAGTACTTC
CASSLSATQYF
>TRBV25-1|-|TRBJ1-1|-
TGCCTAAACACGCGCATGAACACTGAAGCTTTCTTT
CLNTRMNTEAFF
>TRBV19|-|TRBJ1-6|-
TGTGCCAGTAGTGGTCAGACTCATAATTCACCCCTCCACTTT
CASSGQTHNSPLHF
>TRBV30|-|TRBJ1-2|-
TGTGCCTGGAGGACCCCGGGACACCCAACGGGCTACACCTTC
CAWRTPGHPTGYTF